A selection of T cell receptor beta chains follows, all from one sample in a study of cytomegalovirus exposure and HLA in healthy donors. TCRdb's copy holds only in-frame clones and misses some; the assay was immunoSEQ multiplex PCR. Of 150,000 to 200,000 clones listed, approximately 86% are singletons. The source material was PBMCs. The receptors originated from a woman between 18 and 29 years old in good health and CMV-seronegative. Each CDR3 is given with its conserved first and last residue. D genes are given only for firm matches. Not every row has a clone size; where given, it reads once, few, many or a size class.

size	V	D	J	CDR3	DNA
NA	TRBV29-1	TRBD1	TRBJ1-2	CSVPDRGSIYDGYTF	TGCAGCGTTCCCGACAGGGGGAGCATCTACGATGGCTACACCTTC
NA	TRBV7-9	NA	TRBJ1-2	CASSSWDGGGYTF	TGTGCCAGCAGCTCCTGGGATGGGGGCGGCTACACCTTC
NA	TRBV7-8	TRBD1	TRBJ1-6	CASSRTGTGDNSPLHF	TGTGCCAGCAGCCGAACAGGGACAGGGGATAATTCACCCCTCCACTTT
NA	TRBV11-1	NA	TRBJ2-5	CASSRRTAQETQYF	TGTGCCAGCAGCCGACGGACAGCCCAAGAGACCCAGTACTTC
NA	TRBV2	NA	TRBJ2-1	CASSKSGRRAYNEQFF	TGTGCCAGCAGTAAGTCTGGGAGGAGGGCCTACAATGAGCAGTTCTTC
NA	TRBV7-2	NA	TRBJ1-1	CASSLVSMGTNTEAFF	TGTGCCAGCAGCTTAGTTAGTATGGGGACAAACACTGAAGCTTTCTTT
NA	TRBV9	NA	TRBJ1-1	CASRSTGGTEAFF	TGTGCCAGCAGGTCAACGGGGGGCACTGAAGCTTTCTTT
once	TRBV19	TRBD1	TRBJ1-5	CASSIRQGVNNQPQHF	TGTGCCAGTAGTATCCGACAGGGTGTAAACAATCAGCCCCAGCATTTT
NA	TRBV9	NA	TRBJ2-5	CASSVEGRETQYF	TGTGCCAGCAGCGTAGAGGGGCGGGAGACCCAGTACTTC
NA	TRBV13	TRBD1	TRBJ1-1	CASSLNRGRTEAFF	TGTGCCAGCAGCTTGAACAGGGGAAGGACTGAAGCTTTCTTT
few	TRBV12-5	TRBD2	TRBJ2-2	CASGVDREVVGELFF	TGTGCTAGTGGGGTGGACCGGGAGGTGGTCGGGGAGCTGTTTTTT
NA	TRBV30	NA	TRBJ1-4	CAWIGRKNEKLFF	TGTGCCTGGATAGGCAGGAAAAATGAAAAACTGTTTTTT
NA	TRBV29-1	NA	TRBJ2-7	CSSTGFGSYEQYF	TGCAGCTCTACAGGGTTTGGCTCCTACGAGCAGTACTTC
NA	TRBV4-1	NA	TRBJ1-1	CASSHRTDRGTEAFF	TGCGCCAGCAGCCATCGCACGGACAGAGGTACTGAAGCTTTCTTT
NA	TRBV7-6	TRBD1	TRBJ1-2	CASSPGTVYGYTF	TGTGCCAGCAGCCCAGGGACAGTGTATGGCTACACCTTC
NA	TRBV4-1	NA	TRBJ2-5	CASSQDQAGALEETQYF	TGCGCCAGCAGCCAAGATCAGGCGGGGGCCCTCGAAGAGACCCAGTACTTC
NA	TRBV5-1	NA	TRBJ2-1	CASSAARDYNEQFF	TGCGCCAGCAGCGCTGCCCGGGACTACAATGAGCAGTTCTTC